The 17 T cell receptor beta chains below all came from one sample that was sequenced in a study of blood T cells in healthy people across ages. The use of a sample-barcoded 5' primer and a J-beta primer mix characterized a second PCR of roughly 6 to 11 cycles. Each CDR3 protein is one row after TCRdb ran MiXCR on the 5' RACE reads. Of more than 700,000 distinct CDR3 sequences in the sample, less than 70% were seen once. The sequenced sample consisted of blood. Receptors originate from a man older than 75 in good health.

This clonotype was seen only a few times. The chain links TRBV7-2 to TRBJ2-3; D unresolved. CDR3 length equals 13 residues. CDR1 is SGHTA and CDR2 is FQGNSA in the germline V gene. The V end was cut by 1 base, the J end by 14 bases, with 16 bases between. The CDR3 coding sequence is TGTGCCAGCAGCTTAGTAGGAGCCACATACGCGTATTTT. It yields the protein CASSLVGATYAYF.

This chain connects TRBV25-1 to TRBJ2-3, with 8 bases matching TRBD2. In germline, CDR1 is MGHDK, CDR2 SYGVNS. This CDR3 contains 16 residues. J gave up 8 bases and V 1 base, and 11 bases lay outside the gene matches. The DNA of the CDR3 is TGTGCCAGCAGTGAATCCCGGGGGGGGCGCCCCGGTACGCAGTATTTT. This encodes CASSESRGGRPGTQYF.

CDR3 bases: TGCAGTGCTAGAGATGCAGGGAAGAACACTGAAGCTTTCTTT. The encoded protein is CSARDAGKNTEAFF. The chain couples TRBV20-1 to TRBJ1-1; D is possibly TRBD1 (5 bases). V lost 0 bases and J lost 1, with 9 bases in between. From germline, CDR1 is DFQATT and CDR2 SNEGSKA (reference sequence). This CDR3 is 14 amino acids long.

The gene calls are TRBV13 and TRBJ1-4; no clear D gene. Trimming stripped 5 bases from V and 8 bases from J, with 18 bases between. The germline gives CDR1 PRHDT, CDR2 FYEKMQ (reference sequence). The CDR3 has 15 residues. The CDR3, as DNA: TGTGCCAGCAGCCCCCGTACGGGTTTTGAGGAAAAACTGTTTTTT. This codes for CASSPRTGFEEKLFF.

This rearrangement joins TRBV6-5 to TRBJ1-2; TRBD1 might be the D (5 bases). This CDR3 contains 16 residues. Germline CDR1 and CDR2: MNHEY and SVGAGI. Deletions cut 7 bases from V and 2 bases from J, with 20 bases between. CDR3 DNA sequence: TGTGCCAGCACCTTTAAGAGGGGCGGAATCAACTATGGCTACACCTTC. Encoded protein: CASTFKRGGINYGYTF.

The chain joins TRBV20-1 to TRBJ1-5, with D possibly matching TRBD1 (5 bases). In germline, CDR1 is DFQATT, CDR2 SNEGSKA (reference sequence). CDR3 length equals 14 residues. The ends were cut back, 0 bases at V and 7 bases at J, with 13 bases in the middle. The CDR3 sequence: CSARDPQGFQPQHF. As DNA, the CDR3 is TGCAGTGCTAGAGATCCCCAGGGCTTCCAGCCCCAGCATTTT.

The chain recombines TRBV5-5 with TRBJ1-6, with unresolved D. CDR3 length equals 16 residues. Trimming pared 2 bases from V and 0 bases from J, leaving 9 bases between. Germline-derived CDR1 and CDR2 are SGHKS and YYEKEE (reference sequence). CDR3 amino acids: CASSFSDSSYNSPLHF. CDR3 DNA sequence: TGTGCCAGCAGCTTCAGCGATAGCTCCTATAATTCACCCCTCCACTTT.

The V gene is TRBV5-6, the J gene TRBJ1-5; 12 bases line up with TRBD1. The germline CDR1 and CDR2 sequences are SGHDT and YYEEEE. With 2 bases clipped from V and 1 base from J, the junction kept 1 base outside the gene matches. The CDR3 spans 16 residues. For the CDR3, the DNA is TGTGCCAGCAGCTTCGGGACAGGGGGCAGCAATCAGCCCCAGCATTTT. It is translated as CASSFGTGGSNQPQHF.

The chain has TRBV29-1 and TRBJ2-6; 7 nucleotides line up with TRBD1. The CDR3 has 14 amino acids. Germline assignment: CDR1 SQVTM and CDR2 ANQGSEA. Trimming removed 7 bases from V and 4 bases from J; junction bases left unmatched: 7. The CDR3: CSAIQGRGANVLTF. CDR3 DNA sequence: TGCAGCGCCATACAGGGGAGAGGGGCCAACGTCCTGACTTTC.

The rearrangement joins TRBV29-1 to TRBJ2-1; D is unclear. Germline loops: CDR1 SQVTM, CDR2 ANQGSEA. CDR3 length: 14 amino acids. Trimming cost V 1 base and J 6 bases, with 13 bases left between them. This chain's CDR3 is CSVEGRSLPNEQFF. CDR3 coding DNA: TGCAGCGTTGAAGGACGGAGCCTCCCCAATGAGCAGTTCTTC.

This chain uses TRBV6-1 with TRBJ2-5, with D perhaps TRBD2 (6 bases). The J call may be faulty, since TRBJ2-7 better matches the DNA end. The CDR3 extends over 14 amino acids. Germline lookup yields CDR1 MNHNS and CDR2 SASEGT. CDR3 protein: CASSVLDGGREQYF. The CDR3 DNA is TGTGCCAGCAGTGTACTGGACGGGGGACGCGAGCAGTACTTC.

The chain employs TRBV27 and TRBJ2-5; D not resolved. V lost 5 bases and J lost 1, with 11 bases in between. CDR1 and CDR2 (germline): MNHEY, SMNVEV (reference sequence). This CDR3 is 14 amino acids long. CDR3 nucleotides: TGTGCCAGCAGTCCCTCATGGCTCCAAGAGACCCAGTACTTC. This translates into CASSPSWLQETQYF.

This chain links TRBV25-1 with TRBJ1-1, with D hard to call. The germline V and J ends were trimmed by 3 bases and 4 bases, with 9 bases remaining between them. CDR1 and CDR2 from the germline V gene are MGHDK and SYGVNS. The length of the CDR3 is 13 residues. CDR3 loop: CASSEVLGTEAFF. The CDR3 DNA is TGTGCCAGCAGTGAGGTCTTGGGCACTGAAGCTTTCTTT.

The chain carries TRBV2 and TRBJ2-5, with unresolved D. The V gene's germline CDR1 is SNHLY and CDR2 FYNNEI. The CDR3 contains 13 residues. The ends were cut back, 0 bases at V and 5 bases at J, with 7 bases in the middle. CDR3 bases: TGTGCCAGCAGTGAAGCTAGAGCTGAGACCCAGTACTTC. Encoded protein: CASSEARAETQYF.

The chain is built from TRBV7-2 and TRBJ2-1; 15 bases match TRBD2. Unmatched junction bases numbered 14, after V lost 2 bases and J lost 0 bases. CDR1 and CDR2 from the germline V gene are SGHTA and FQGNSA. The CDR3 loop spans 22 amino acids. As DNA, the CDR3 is TGTGCCAGCAGCTTAACGATAGCGGGACTAGCGGGAGGAAAGGGCTCCTACAATGAGCAGTTCTTC. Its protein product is CASSLTIAGLAGGKGSYNEQFF.

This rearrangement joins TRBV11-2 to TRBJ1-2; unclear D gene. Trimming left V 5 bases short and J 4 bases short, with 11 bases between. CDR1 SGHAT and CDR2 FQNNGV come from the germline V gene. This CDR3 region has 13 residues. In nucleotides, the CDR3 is TGTGCCAGCAGCCCTTGGACGGTCTATGGCTACACCTTC. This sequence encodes CASSPWTVYGYTF.

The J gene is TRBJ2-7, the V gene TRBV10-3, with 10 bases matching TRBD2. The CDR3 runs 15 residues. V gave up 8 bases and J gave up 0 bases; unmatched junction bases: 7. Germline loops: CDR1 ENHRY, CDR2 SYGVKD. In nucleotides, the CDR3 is TGTGCCATCCGGAGGGCTAGCGGGGGCTCCTACGAGCAGTACTTC. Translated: CAIRRASGGSYEQYF.